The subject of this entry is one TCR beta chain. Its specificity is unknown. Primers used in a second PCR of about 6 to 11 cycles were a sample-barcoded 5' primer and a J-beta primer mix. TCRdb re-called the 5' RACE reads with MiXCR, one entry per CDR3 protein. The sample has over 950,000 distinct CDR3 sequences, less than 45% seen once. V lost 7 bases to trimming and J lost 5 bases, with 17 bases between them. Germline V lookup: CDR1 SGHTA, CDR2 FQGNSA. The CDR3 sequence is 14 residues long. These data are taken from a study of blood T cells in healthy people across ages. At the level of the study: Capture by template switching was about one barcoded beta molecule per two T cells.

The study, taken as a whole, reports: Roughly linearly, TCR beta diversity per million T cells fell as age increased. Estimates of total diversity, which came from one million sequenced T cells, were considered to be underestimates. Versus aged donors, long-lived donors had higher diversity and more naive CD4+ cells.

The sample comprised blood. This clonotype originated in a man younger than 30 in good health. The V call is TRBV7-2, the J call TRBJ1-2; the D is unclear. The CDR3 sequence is CASTISRADYGYTF. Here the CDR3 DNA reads TGTGCCAGCACCATTAGTAGAGCTGATTATGGCTACACCTTC.